This T cell receptor (beta chain) was documented in a study of breast tumors, draining lymph nodes, adjacent tissues. Germline CDR1 and CDR2: SQVTM and ANQGSEA. The CDR3 loop spans 13 amino acids. V lost 7 bases to trimming and J lost 4 bases, with 16 bases between them. The study's findings and limits: The lymph node origin of tumor T cells was framed as consistent with a hypothesis, not demonstrated.

Worth noting for this clonotype: What it recognizes is unknown.

The lymph nodes were axillary draining lymph nodes from breast cancer patients. One entry per CDR3 protein results from TCRdb running MiXCR on the multiplex PCR reads. The sample comprises 100,000 to 150,000 distinct CDR3 sequences, 20% to 25% of which are singletons, and more than 2.5% rests with the top ten. The origin of this receptor is a female donor with breast cancer. Some clones in this sample may be carry-over from other donors' samples. The sequencing sample was made of axillary lymph node tissue. The V call is TRBV29-1, the J call TRBJ1-2, with a tentative D call TRBD1 (6 bases). CDR3 in DNA: TGCAGCGCCGCGGACAGCCGCAGCTATGGCTACACCTTC. This sequence encodes CSAADSRSYGYTF.